This T cell receptor beta chain was found in a study of blood T cell repertoires in COVID-19. TCRdb's copy holds only in-frame clones and misses some; the assay was immunoSEQ multiplex PCR. Of 450,000 or so clones listed, 85% to 90% are singletons. The sequenced material came from peripheral blood. This sequence originates from a man aged 18-30 years with COVID-19, enrolled during active disease.

CDR3 sequence reads: CASSLLAGGEQFF. CDR3 bases: TGTGCCAGCAGCTTATTAGCGGGAGGAGAGCAGTTCTTC. The chain couples TRBV7-6 to TRBJ2-1; 10 bases fit TRBD2. Germline V gives CDR1 SGHVS, CDR2 FNYEAQ. The trim removed 2 bases at V and 10 bases at J, leaving 2 bases unmatched. The CDR3 length is 13 residues.